The next 19 T cell receptor beta chains were all read from a single sample in a study of tumor and adjacent non-tumor tissue in lung cancer. The template was RNA from unsorted bulk tissue. A modified ARM-PCR protocol with three rounds of nested PCR amplified TCRbeta. TCRdb used MiXCR to reprocess the multiplex PCR reads, holding one entry per CDR3 protein. The table includes 85,000 to 100,000 distinct CDR3 sequences, about 70% detected once. The source material was lung tumor tissue. All receptors derive from a man aged 60 to 75 with non-small cell lung cancer.

The chain uses TRBV5-1 and TRBJ2-5; D may be TRBD2 (6 bases). The CDR3 runs 15 residues. CDR1 is SGHRS and CDR2 is YFSETQ in the germline V gene. Trimming removed 5 bases from V and 2 bases from J, with 16 bases in between. In nucleotides, the CDR3 is TGCGCCAGCAGTAGGCTAGCGCGAGGACAAGAGACCCAGTACTTC. This gives the protein CASSRLARGQETQYF. The full variable domain, completed using reference TRBV5-1 and TRBJ2-5, is KAGVTQTPRYLIKTRGQQVTLSCSPISGHRSVSWYQQTPGQGLQFLFEYFSETQRNKGNFPGRFSGRQFSNSRSEMNVSTLELGDSALYLCASSRLARGQETQYFGPGTRLLVL.

This clonotype has a count of ten or more. This chain links TRBV6-1 with TRBJ2-3; D unclear. This CDR3 comprises 12 residues. Trimming removed 2 bases from V and 5 bases from J, with 5 bases in between. The germline gives CDR1 MNHNS, CDR2 SASEGT. The CDR3 DNA sequence: TGTGCCAGCAGTGAAAATAGAGATACGCAGTATTTT. Protein: CASSENRDTQYF.

The chain employs TRBV6-5 and TRBJ1-5; D gene ambiguous. The CDR3 length is 14 residues. Looked up from germline, CDR1 is MNHEY and CDR2 is SVGAGI. Trimming left V 5 bases short and J 11 bases short, with 19 bases between. CDR3 in DNA: TGTGCCAGCAGTCATCGGTATAGCAACCAGTCCCAGCATTTT. It specifies CASSHRYSNQSQHF.

This clonotype was seen ten or more times. The chain links TRBV30 to TRBJ1-1; D remains unclear. This CDR3 contains 14 residues. Germline-derived CDR1 and CDR2 are GTSNPN and SVGIG (reference sequence). The V and J ends lost 3 bases and 5 bases respectively, with 16 bases between them. The CDR3 loop reads CAWRVGDWGTEAFF. DNA of the CDR3: TGTGCCTGGAGGGTAGGCGACTGGGGAACTGAAGCTTTCTTT.

Regarding this clonotype: One base away lies a much larger clone, so this may be a sequencing read error. This chain joins TRBV24-1 and TRBJ2-1; weak D call: TRBD1 (6 bases). Trimming pared 4 bases from V and 2 bases from J, leaving 11 bases between. This CDR3 region has 15 residues. The germline V gene encodes CDR1 KGHDR and CDR2 SFDVKD. The CDR3 loop reads CATSDPRGTYNEQFF. The CDR3 DNA reads as TGTGCCACCAGTGACCCTAGGGGGACCTACAATGAGCAGTTCTTC.

In the case of this clonotype: Compared with germline, one end of the junction differs, possibly owing to a read error. V usage is TRBV7-8 and J usage is TRBJ2-3, with 11 bases identical to TRBD2. This CDR3 spans 16 amino acids. Germline V lookup: CDR1 SGHVS, CDR2 FQNEAQ. DNA for the CDR3: TGTGCCAGCAGCTTTGAGACTAGCGGGATCACAGATACTCAGTATTTT. It yields the protein CASSFETSGITDTQYF.

DNA for the CDR3: TGTGCCAGCAGCTTAGATCCTAGCGGGGCCGGGGGAGAGCAGTACTTC. Translated: CASSLDPSGAGGEQYF. The chain uses TRBV7-2 and TRBJ2-7; 9 bases align to TRBD2. This CDR3 spans 16 amino acids. The germline V gene encodes CDR1 SGHTA and CDR2 FQGNSA. The V gene end was trimmed by 1 base and the J gene end by 7 bases; junction bases not matched to a gene: 11.

To note about this clonotype: The conserved phenylalanine or tryptophan is not found at the CDR3 terminus, so this likely reflects a read error. The rearrangement joins TRBV6-2 or TRBV6-3 to TRBJ2-1; D gene uncertain. V was clipped by 2 bases and J by 4 bases, with 3 bases between them. Germline V lookup: CDR1 MNHEY, CDR2 SVGEGT. There are 12 residues in the CDR3. The CDR3 nucleotides are TGTGCCAGCAGTTACCTATACAATGAGCAGTTCTTG. As protein: CASSYLYNEQFL.

This clonotype came up many times. V usage is TRBV29-1 and J usage is TRBJ2-1; D unresolved. The CDR3 runs to 14 residues. Trimming stripped 7 bases from V and 0 bases from J, with 13 bases between. The germline V gene has CDR1 SQVTM and CDR2 ANQGSEA. CDR3 nucleotides: TGCAGCGCCGCGAAAGGCGTCTCCTACAATGAGCAGTTCTTC. Its protein is CSAAKGVSYNEQFF.

J is TRBJ1-6 and V is TRBV5-1; D not resolved. The CDR3 sequence is 14 residues long. Germline V CDR1 and CDR2: SGHRS, YFSETQ. Trimming cost V 2 bases and J 8 bases, with 11 bases left between them. CDR3 coding DNA: TGCGCCAGCAGCTTCGGACTGTCAGATTCACCCCTCCACTTT. Its translation: CASSFGLSDSPLHF.

In regard to this clonotype: Since the CDR3 does not end with the conserved phenylalanine or tryptophan, this likely comes from a read error. The chain carries TRBV6-2 or TRBV6-3 and TRBJ2-7; 8 bases are shared with TRBD1. Per the germline V gene, CDR1 is MNHEY and CDR2 is SVGEGT. This CDR3 has 14 residues. This CDR3 reads CTSSYQGAGYEQYL. The DNA for the CDR3 is TGTACCAGCAGTTACCAGGGGGCAGGCTACGAGCAGTACCTC.

The chain links TRBV11-1 to TRBJ1-6; unclear D gene. The CDR3 spans 12 residues. V was shortened by 3 bases and J by 9 bases, with 6 bases between the two germline ends. The germline V gene has CDR1 SGHAT and CDR2 FQDESV (reference sequence). The chain's CDR3 is CASSLDRSPLHF. The CDR3 DNA reads as TGTGCCAGCAGCTTGGATCGTTCACCCCTCCACTTT.

Concerning this clonotype itself: Likely a read error: the CDR3 ends without its conserved phenylalanine or tryptophan. This chain uses TRBV20-1 with TRBJ1-1; tentative D call: TRBD1 (5 bases). Trimming removed 4 bases at V and 0 bases at J, with 15 bases between. Looked up from germline, CDR1 is DFQATT and CDR2 is SNEGSKA (reference sequence). This CDR3 has 15 amino acids. CDR3 in DNA: TGCAGTGCTAAAGGGGCTCAACACATGAACACTGAAGCTTTCTTA. Amino acid sequence: CSAKGAQHMNTEAFL.

A few counts support this clonotype. A single base separates this from a much larger clone, so it may be a read error. The chain couples TRBV6-2 or TRBV6-3 to TRBJ1-2; weak D call: TRBD1 (6 bases). V was cut by 6 bases and J by 2 bases, with 10 bases left in between. The length of the CDR3 is 13 residues. The germline gives CDR1 MNHEY, CDR2 SVGEGT. CDR3 DNA sequence: TGTGCCAGCAGGGAACAGGGAAACTATGGCTACACCTTC. Its translation is CASREQGNYGYTF.

A note on this clonotype: In this CDR3 the conserved last residue, phenylalanine or tryptophan, is missing, so a read error is likely. This chain joins TRBV20-1 and TRBJ2-7, with a weak D call TRBD2 (6 bases). V shed 8 bases and J shed 10 bases, with 21 bases lying between them. CDR1 DFQATT and CDR2 SNEGSKA come from the germline V gene (reference sequence). The CDR3 contains 12 residues. The CDR3 nucleotides read TGCAGTTCCCGACTAGGCCCGCGCGAACAGTACTTA. Residues: CSSRLGPREQYL.

The rearrangement uses TRBV20-1 and TRBJ2-5, with TRBD2 matching 13 bases. This CDR3 region has 14 residues. Losses at the gene ends were 3 bases for V and 7 bases for J; bases not matched to a gene: 5. Per germline, CDR1 DFQATT and CDR2 SNEGSKA (reference sequence). The CDR3 sequence: CSASWTSGRWTQYF. The CDR3 DNA reads as TGCAGTGCTAGCTGGACTAGCGGGAGATGGACCCAGTACTTC.

A note on this clonotype: Since a much larger clone is just one base distant, this may be a read error. J is TRBJ1-6 and V is TRBV28, with no clear D. The CDR3 is 14 amino acids. Germline assignment: CDR1 MDHEN and CDR2 SYDVKM. Trimming left V 5 bases short and J 10 bases short, with 15 bases between. For the CDR3, the DNA is TGTGCCAGCAGTGTAGGCAATGGGTACTCACCCCTCCACTTT. Its protein is CASSVGNGYSPLHF.

About this clonotype: Its ends do not fully match the called genes, so a read error is possible. CDR3 sequence: CVSSYPNYEQYF. In DNA form, the CDR3 reads TGTGTCAGCAGTTACCCCAACTATGAGCAGTACTTC. The J gene is TRBJ2-7, the V gene TRBV6-2 or TRBV6-3, with no clear D. This CDR3 spans 12 amino acids. Germline lookup yields CDR1 MNHEY and CDR2 SVGEGT.

This clonotype was detected a few times. J is TRBJ2-1 and V is TRBV5-1; tentatively, D is TRBD1 (6 bases). This CDR3 region has 15 residues. V lost 0 bases, J lost 5 bases, and 12 bases lay in between. Germline V gene data show CDR1 as SGHRS and CDR2 as YFSETQ. The CDR3 bases are TGCGCCAGCAGCTTGGCCAGGGGCCCACACAATGAGCAGTTCTTC. Translating it yields CASSLARGPHNEQFF.